A selection of T cell receptor beta chains follows, all from one sample in a study of cytomegalovirus exposure and HLA in healthy donors. Repertoires were generated with immunoSEQ multiplex PCR, while TCRdb's copy carries only in-frame clones and drops some. The profile shows under 130,000 clones, about 69% of them singletons. Sequencing was carried out using PBMCs. The receptors shown here come from a man aged 40-55 years in good health and CMV-seronegative. CDR3s include the opening cysteine and the closing phenylalanine or tryptophan. Each record gives: D gene, V gene, clone size, J gene, CDR3 protein, CDR3 DNA. The D gene is left open where the match is weak. The size of a clone is reported for some rows only, either as once, few or many, or as a class for expanded clones.

d_call: NA
v_call: TRBV29-1
clone_size: NA
j_call: TRBJ2-7
cdr3_aa: CSVAPGDPYEQYF
cdr3_nt: TGCAGCGTTGCTCCAGGTGATCCCTACGAGCAGTACTTC

d_call: NA
v_call: TRBV29-1
clone_size: few
j_call: TRBJ1-1
cdr3_aa: CSACDRRNTEAFF
cdr3_nt: TGCAGCGCCTGTGACAGGCGGAACACTGAAGCTTTCTTT

d_call: NA
v_call: TRBV5-1
clone_size: few
j_call: TRBJ1-4
cdr3_aa: CASSFGGRDGSNEKLFF
cdr3_nt: TGCGCCAGCAGCTTCGGGGGGCGAGACGGTTCTAATGAAAAACTGTTTTTT

d_call: NA
v_call: TRBV28
clone_size: NA
j_call: TRBJ1-4
cdr3_aa: CASSLQGNNEKLFF
cdr3_nt: TGTGCCAGCAGTCTACAGGGAAATAATGAAAAACTGTTTTTT

d_call: TRBD1
v_call: TRBV10-1
clone_size: NA
j_call: TRBJ1-5
cdr3_aa: CASSSGTGGQPQHF
cdr3_nt: TGCGCCAGCAGCTCCGGGACAGGGGGCCAGCCCCAGCATTTT

d_call: TRBD1
v_call: TRBV5-4
clone_size: NA
j_call: TRBJ2-7
cdr3_aa: CASSFKGAEEQYF
cdr3_nt: TGTGCCAGCAGCTTTAAGGGGGCGGAAGAGCAGTACTTC

d_call: TRBD1
v_call: TRBV10-2
clone_size: once
j_call: TRBJ1-1
cdr3_aa: CASNRGQGGTEAFF
cdr3_nt: TGCGCCAGCAACCGTGGACAGGGCGGCACTGAAGCTTTCTTT

d_call: NA
v_call: TRBV4-3
clone_size: NA
j_call: TRBJ2-7
cdr3_aa: CASSQSSGTYEQYF
cdr3_nt: TGCGCCAGCAGCCAAAGTAGCGGCACCTACGAGCAGTACTTC

d_call: TRBD1
v_call: TRBV18
clone_size: NA
j_call: TRBJ2-5
cdr3_aa: CASSIGTEATQYF
cdr3_nt: TGTGCCAGCTCCATTGGGACAGAAGCGACCCAGTACTTC

d_call: TRBD1
v_call: TRBV27
clone_size: once
j_call: TRBJ2-1
cdr3_aa: CASSQEGQGWNEQFF
cdr3_nt: TGTGCCAGCAGTCAAGAGGGACAGGGGTGGAATGAGCAGTTCTTC

d_call: NA
v_call: TRBV10-3
clone_size: NA
j_call: TRBJ2-1
cdr3_aa: CAISKGGVTINEQFF
cdr3_nt: TGTGCCATCAGTAAGGGGGGGGTTACAATCAATGAGCAGTTCTTC

d_call: TRBD2
v_call: TRBV13
clone_size: few
j_call: TRBJ2-1
cdr3_aa: CASSHSGRAIHNEQFF
cdr3_nt: TGTGCCAGCAGCCATAGCGGGAGGGCTATACACAATGAGCAGTTCTTC

d_call: NA
v_call: TRBV7-3
clone_size: NA
j_call: TRBJ1-1
cdr3_aa: CASSLVGGAERGNTEAFF
cdr3_nt: TGTGCCAGCAGCTTAGTGGGGGGGGCCGAAAGGGGGAACACTGAAGCTTTCTTT

d_call: NA
v_call: TRBV28
clone_size: NA
j_call: TRBJ1-2
cdr3_aa: CASSLASLDYGYTF
cdr3_nt: TGTGCCAGCAGTTTAGCCTCGCTAGACTATGGCTACACCTTC

d_call: TRBD1
v_call: TRBV4-1
clone_size: once
j_call: TRBJ1-1
cdr3_aa: CASSRTGVNTEAFF
cdr3_nt: TGCGCCAGCAGCCGAACAGGGGTGAACACTGAAGCTTTCTTT

d_call: TRBD1
v_call: TRBV4-1
clone_size: NA
j_call: TRBJ2-1
cdr3_aa: CASSQENFGQGRGEQFF
cdr3_nt: TGCGCCAGCAGCCAAGAGAATTTTGGACAGGGGAGAGGGGAGCAGTTCTTC

d_call: TRBD2
v_call: TRBV7-9
clone_size: NA
j_call: TRBJ2-7
cdr3_aa: CASSGTSNNEQYF
cdr3_nt: TGTGCCAGCAGCGGGACTAGTAACAACGAGCAGTACTTC

d_call: TRBD1
v_call: TRBV28
clone_size: NA
j_call: TRBJ2-7
cdr3_aa: CASSPGQGGEQYF
cdr3_nt: TGTGCCAGCAGTCCCGGACAGGGAGGCGAGCAGTACTTC

d_call: NA
v_call: TRBV7-2
clone_size: NA
j_call: TRBJ2-5
cdr3_aa: CASRQQGLGETQYF
cdr3_nt: TGTGCCAGCAGACAACAGGGCCTAGGGGAGACCCAGTACTTC

d_call: NA
v_call: TRBV6-5
clone_size: few
j_call: TRBJ2-6
cdr3_aa: CASRSGSSGANVLTF
cdr3_nt: TGTGCCAGCAGGTCAGGCAGCTCTGGGGCCAACGTCCTGACTTTC

d_call: TRBD2
v_call: TRBV7-2
clone_size: NA
j_call: TRBJ2-3
cdr3_aa: CASSPVGRGAVGDTQYF
cdr3_nt: TGTGCCAGCAGCCCCGTCGGGCGGGGGGCCGTCGGAGATACGCAGTATTTT

d_call: TRBD1
v_call: TRBV6-5
clone_size: NA
j_call: TRBJ1-1
cdr3_aa: CASSYSGTVNTEAFF
cdr3_nt: TGTGCCAGCAGTTACTCGGGGACAGTGAACACTGAAGCTTTCTTT

d_call: NA
v_call: TRBV28
clone_size: NA
j_call: TRBJ2-2
cdr3_aa: CASATNTGELFF
cdr3_nt: TGTGCCAGCGCTACGAACACCGGGGAGCTGTTTTTT

d_call: TRBD2
v_call: TRBV6-5
clone_size: NA
j_call: TRBJ2-7
cdr3_aa: CASSTRLAGPYEQYF
cdr3_nt: TGTGCCAGCAGTACAAGACTAGCGGGGCCCTACGAGCAGTACTTC

d_call: NA
v_call: TRBV7-7
clone_size: NA
j_call: TRBJ2-2
cdr3_aa: CASSLVPSVTTGELFF
cdr3_nt: TGTGCCAGCAGCTTAGTCCCTAGCGTTACCACCGGGGAGCTGTTTTTT

d_call: TRBD2
v_call: TRBV7-9
clone_size: NA
j_call: TRBJ2-3
cdr3_aa: CASSLGSSGRRDTQYF
cdr3_nt: TGTGCCAGCAGCTTAGGATCTAGCGGGAGGAGAGATACGCAGTATTTT

d_call: NA
v_call: TRBV15
clone_size: few
j_call: TRBJ1-2
cdr3_aa: CATSRDRLYGYTF
cdr3_nt: TGTGCCACCAGCAGAGACCGACTATATGGCTACACCTTC

d_call: NA
v_call: TRBV7-6
clone_size: NA
j_call: TRBJ1-2
cdr3_aa: CASSPSGRGEYGYTF
cdr3_nt: TGTGCCAGCAGCCCCTCGGGGAGGGGGGAGTATGGCTACACCTTC

d_call: TRBD1
v_call: TRBV13
clone_size: few
j_call: TRBJ1-1
cdr3_aa: CASSLDSGGTEAFF
cdr3_nt: TGTGCCAGCAGTTTGGATTCAGGGGGCACTGAAGCTTTCTTT

d_call: NA
v_call: TRBV18
clone_size: once
j_call: TRBJ2-7
cdr3_aa: CASSPDSVAYEQYF
cdr3_nt: TGTGCCAGCTCACCCGACAGCGTAGCCTACGAGCAGTACTTC

d_call: NA
v_call: TRBV6-5
clone_size: few
j_call: TRBJ1-3
cdr3_aa: CASSSDRLAGNTIYF
cdr3_nt: TGTGCCAGCAGTTCTGACAGGCTAGCTGGAAACACCATATATTTT

d_call: NA
v_call: TRBV5-1
clone_size: NA
j_call: TRBJ2-5
cdr3_aa: CASSLKDTSLETQYF
cdr3_nt: TGCGCCAGCAGCCTGAAGGACACCTCTCTCGAGACCCAGTACTTC

d_call: NA
v_call: TRBV6-5
clone_size: NA
j_call: TRBJ1-1
cdr3_aa: CASSKQRNTEAFF
cdr3_nt: TGTGCCAGCAGTAAACAGAGGAACACTGAAGCTTTCTTT

d_call: TRBD1
v_call: TRBV9
clone_size: NA
j_call: TRBJ1-6
cdr3_aa: CASSVEQGPNSPLHF
cdr3_nt: TGTGCCAGCAGCGTAGAACAGGGGCCCAATTCACCCCTCCACTTT

d_call: TRBD1
v_call: TRBV28
clone_size: NA
j_call: TRBJ1-2
cdr3_aa: CASSDGQVYGYTF
cdr3_nt: TGTGCCAGCAGTGACGGACAGGTCTATGGCTACACCTTC

d_call: NA
v_call: TRBV6-5
clone_size: few
j_call: TRBJ1-1
cdr3_aa: CASTSPGNRYTEAFF
cdr3_nt: TGTGCCAGCACCTCCCCGGGGAACCGGTACACTGAAGCTTTCTTT

d_call: TRBD1
v_call: TRBV7-6
clone_size: NA
j_call: TRBJ1-3
cdr3_aa: CASSFGQGENGNTIYF
cdr3_nt: TGTGCCAGCAGCTTTGGACAGGGGGAGAATGGAAACACCATATATTTT

d_call: TRBD1
v_call: TRBV10-3
clone_size: once
j_call: TRBJ2-1
cdr3_aa: CAISEPPGTGNEQFF
cdr3_nt: TGTGCCATCAGTGAGCCGCCCGGGACAGGGAATGAGCAGTTCTTC

d_call: TRBD1
v_call: TRBV10-3
clone_size: NA
j_call: TRBJ1-1
cdr3_aa: CAIRTGTTEAFF
cdr3_nt: TGTGCCATCAGGACAGGGACTACTGAAGCTTTCTTT

d_call: TRBD2
v_call: TRBV7-9
clone_size: NA
j_call: TRBJ2-5
cdr3_aa: CASSGRRGALAGEETQYF
cdr3_nt: TGTGCCAGCAGCGGCCGCCGGGGAGCACTAGCGGGGGAAGAGACCCAGTACTTC

d_call: NA
v_call: TRBV9
clone_size: few
j_call: TRBJ1-2
cdr3_aa: CASSVAAGDGYTF
cdr3_nt: TGTGCCAGCAGCGTAGCTGCCGGGGATGGCTACACCTTC

d_call: NA
v_call: TRBV5-1
clone_size: NA
j_call: TRBJ2-5
cdr3_aa: CASSGTLAKETQYF
cdr3_nt: TGCGCCAGCAGCGGCACTCTAGCGAAAGAGACCCAGTACTTC

d_call: NA
v_call: TRBV19
clone_size: NA
j_call: TRBJ1-3
cdr3_aa: CASSMSGLNSGNTIYF
cdr3_nt: TGTGCCAGTAGTATGTCCGGTCTGAACTCTGGAAACACCATATATTTT

d_call: TRBD1
v_call: TRBV29-1
clone_size: NA
j_call: TRBJ2-3
cdr3_aa: CSVLQNEMTGVSTDTQYF
cdr3_nt: TGCAGCGTCCTACAAAACGAGATGACAGGGGTTAGCACAGATACGCAGTATTTT

d_call: NA
v_call: TRBV4-2
clone_size: NA
j_call: TRBJ1-2
cdr3_aa: CASSQDVSAILGYGYTF
cdr3_nt: TGTGCCAGCAGCCAAGATGTGAGCGCAATCTTAGGCTATGGCTACACCTTC

d_call: TRBD1
v_call: TRBV7-9
clone_size: NA
j_call: TRBJ2-1
cdr3_aa: CASRGQGEGTYNEQFF
cdr3_nt: TGTGCCAGCAGGGGACAGGGAGAGGGTACCTACAATGAGCAGTTCTTC

d_call: TRBD1
v_call: TRBV7-7
clone_size: NA
j_call: TRBJ2-1
cdr3_aa: CASSLRPGTGMNEQFF
cdr3_nt: TGTGCCAGCAGCCTCCGTCCCGGGACAGGGATGAATGAGCAGTTCTTC

d_call: NA
v_call: TRBV20-1
clone_size: once
j_call: TRBJ1-2
cdr3_aa: CSARQLGYTF
cdr3_nt: TGCAGTGCCAGACAGTTGGGCTACACCTTC

d_call: TRBD1
v_call: TRBV7-9
clone_size: NA
j_call: TRBJ2-7
cdr3_aa: CASSLATGGPSSYEQYF
cdr3_nt: TGTGCCAGCAGCTTAGCGACAGGGGGCCCAAGCTCCTACGAGCAGTACTTC

d_call: TRBD2
v_call: TRBV28
clone_size: NA
j_call: TRBJ2-7
cdr3_aa: CASSSGTSGSVEQYF
cdr3_nt: TGTGCCAGCAGTTCAGGGACTAGCGGGTCGGTTGAGCAGTACTTC

d_call: NA
v_call: TRBV29-1
clone_size: NA
j_call: TRBJ2-3
cdr3_aa: CSAPRRGGTDTQYF
cdr3_nt: TGCAGCGCACCCCGGAGGGGCGGCACAGATACGCAGTATTTT